Listed here are 7 T cell receptor beta chains from one sample, sequenced in a study of cytomegalovirus exposure and HLA in healthy donors (dated by TCRdb to about 2017). The library was built by means of the immunoSEQ multiplex PCR assay. For the multiplex PCR, a mixture combining 60 forward primers for TCR Vbeta segments and 13 reverse primers for TCR Jbeta segments was used. As stored in TCRdb, this immuneACCESS dataset retains in-frame rearrangements with V and J assigned. A fraction of the clones does not appear; measured against another copy, unresolved V genes explain less than half of the discrepancy, and the remainder lacks a known reason. This sample comprises roughly 120,000 clones, about four fifths of them detected only once. Of the sample, around 2.3% is held by the ten largest clones. The sequenced sample was PBMCs. These receptors all come from a woman aged 35 to 49 in good health and CMV-seronegative.

The chain couples TRBV30 to TRBJ2-7; 11 positions agree with TRBD2. This CDR3 has 15 amino acids. V dropped 0 bases and J dropped 2; count of bases not matched to a gene: 3. Germline V gives CDR1 GTSNPN, CDR2 SVGIG (reference sequence). DNA for the CDR3: TGTGCCTGGAGTGTACGACTAGCGGGACCCTACGAGCAGTACTTC. Amino acids: CAWSVRLAGPYEQYF.

V usage is TRBV6-1 and J usage is TRBJ1-2, with D unclear. Trimming took 5 bases from V and 8 from J, leaving 9 bases between them. This CDR3 contains 11 residues. Germline V gene data show CDR1 as MNHNS and CDR2 as SASEGT. As DNA, the CDR3 is TGTGCCAGCAGTTGGAGCGGAGGCTACACCTTC. Translated: CASSWSGGYTF.

The chain couples TRBV4-2 to TRBJ1-2; D uncertain. CDR1 LGHNA and CDR2 YNFKEQ come from the germline V gene. The V end was cut by 0 bases, the J end by 0 bases, with 14 bases between. The CDR3 loop spans 17 amino acids. CDR3: CASSQDSPRRANYGYTF. The CDR3 DNA is TGTGCCAGCAGCCAAGACTCTCCAAGGCGGGCTAACTATGGCTACACCTTC.

CDR3 bases: TGTGCCAGCTCAACATCAGGGCAGAGGTCCGGGGAGCTGTTTTTT. Amino acid sequence: CASSTSGQRSGELFF. The chain links TRBV18 to TRBJ2-2; possible D gene TRBD1, 5 bases. Trimming removed 5 bases at V and 6 bases at J, with 16 bases between. Germline V gene data show CDR1 as KGHSH and CDR2 as LQKENI. The length of the CDR3 is 15 residues.

V gene TRBV7-3 combines with J gene TRBJ1-2; 8 bases align to TRBD1. With V trimmed by 4 bases and J by 3 bases, 10 bases remained unmatched. Germline lookup yields CDR1 SGHTA and CDR2 FQGTGA. CDR3 length: 16 amino acids. CDR3 amino acids: CASSSTSGGGDYGYTF. The CDR3 DNA reads TGTGCCAGCAGCTCAACTTCAGGGGGCGGGGACTATGGCTACACCTTC.

CDR3 residues: CASSPGTGLSYEQYF. In DNA form, the CDR3 reads TGTGCCAGCAGCCCCGGGACAGGGTTGTCCTACGAGCAGTACTTC. The V gene is TRBV28, the J gene TRBJ2-7; TRBD1 matches at 9 bases. CDR3 length: 15 residues. Germline CDR1 is MDHEN and CDR2 is SYDVKM. The V segment lost 6 bases and the J segment 1 base; nucleotides outside the gene matches: 7.

The chain joins TRBV7-9 to TRBJ2-7; D ambiguous. The CDR3 loop spans 13 amino acids. V gave up 5 bases and J gave up 3 bases, with 11 bases separating them. CDR1 is SEHNR and CDR2 is FQNEAQ in the germline V gene (reference sequence). The CDR3 region is CASSPVGYYEQYF. The DNA of the CDR3 is TGTGCCAGCAGCCCAGTGGGCTACTACGAGCAGTACTTC.